The 18 T cell receptor beta chains listed next were all sequenced from one sample in a study of T cell responses to AZD1222 COVID-19 vaccine. Assay used: immunoSEQ multiplex PCR; TCRdb lists only in-frame clones, some missing. The sample shows 150,000 to 200,000 clones, about 94% of them seen only once. This specimen consisted of peripheral blood, obtained on day 0 of AZD1222 vaccination. Source of these receptors: an adult in good health.

The rearrangement links TRBV6-5 to TRBJ1-6; D possibly corresponds to TRBD1 (6 bases). The CDR3 loop spans 12 amino acids. Trimming took off 5 bases at V and 7 bases at J, with 6 bases between the two ends. CDR1 MNHEY and CDR2 SVGAGI come from the germline V gene. As DNA, the CDR3 is TGTGCCAGCAGTCAGGGGAATTCACCCCTCCACTTT. Translated, it gives CASSQGNSPLHF.

The chain couples TRBV28 to TRBJ2-7; D might be TRBD1 or TRBD2, each matching 5 bases. Between the trimmed V and J ends, which lost 8 bases and 2 bases, there was a span of 13 bases. The CDR3 is made up of 13 amino acids. CDR1 and CDR2 from the germline V gene are MDHEN and SYDVKM. The CDR3 DNA reads TGTGCCAGCTTCGGCCAGGGACCCTACGAGCAGTACTTC. Residues: CASFGQGPYEQYF.

V usage is TRBV7-2 and J usage is TRBJ2-5; 8 bases match TRBD2. Germline V gene data show CDR1 as SGHTA and CDR2 as FQGNSA. The CDR3 is 18 residues long. Trimming took 5 bases from V and 5 from J; bases not matched to a gene: 19. The CDR3 reads CASSPARSSGTLRETQYF. The CDR3 nucleotides are TGTGCCAGCAGCCCCGCCCGCAGTAGCGGGACCTTGAGGGAGACCCAGTACTTC.

This chain links TRBV5-1 with TRBJ2-5, with D unclear. Germline CDR1 and CDR2: SGHRS and YFSETQ. V was shortened by 0 bases and J by 5 bases, with 14 bases between the two germline ends. The CDR3 contains 15 residues. The CDR3 reads CASSLVSTQRETQYF. The CDR3 nucleotides are TGCGCCAGCAGCTTGGTCTCCACCCAGAGGGAGACCCAGTACTTC. Complete variable domain (other parts from reference TRBV5-1 and TRBJ2-5): KAGVTQTPRYLIKTRGQQVTLSCSPISGHRSVSWYQQTPGQGLQFLFEYFSETQRNKGNFPGRFSGRQFSNSRSEMNVSTLELGDSALYLCASSLVSTQRETQYFGPGTRLLVL.

CDR3 in amino acids: CASSSAVGAGELFF. The CDR3 DNA reads as TGTGCCAGCAGCTCAGCGGTAGGTGCCGGGGAGCTGTTTTTT. The chain is built from TRBV13 and TRBJ2-2, with D maybe TRBD2 (5 bases). The CDR3 loop spans 14 amino acids. In germline, CDR1 is PRHDT, CDR2 FYEKMQ (reference sequence). Trimming shortened V by 4 bases and J by 6 bases, and 12 bases separated the two germline ends. Full variable domain (remainder filled in from reference TRBV13 and TRBJ2-2): AAGVIQSPRHLIKEKRETATLKCYPIPRHDTVYWYQQGPGQDPQFLISFYEKMQSDKGSIPDRFSAQQFSDYHSELNMSSLELGDSALYFCASSSAVGAGELFFGEGSRLTVL.

The rearrangement joins TRBV19 to TRBJ2-7; 7 nucleotides match TRBD2. Germline loops: CDR1 LNHDA, CDR2 SQIVND (reference sequence). The CDR3 runs to 15 residues. Trimming took 3 bases from V and 0 from J; bases not matched to a gene: 5. The chain's CDR3 is CASSIASGSSYEQYF. In DNA, the CDR3 is TGTGCCAGTAGTATTGCTAGCGGAAGCTCCTACGAGCAGTACTTC.

The V and J genes are TRBV6-5 and TRBJ1-2; 7 nucleotides line up with TRBD1. The CDR3 has 14 amino acids. V lost 6 bases, J lost 5 bases, and 9 bases stayed unmatched. Germline CDR1 reads MNHEY; CDR2 reads SVGAGI. CDR3 coding DNA: TGTGCCAGCAGCCTCTCCCCGGGACAGTATGGCTACACCTTC. It encodes CASSLSPGQYGYTF.

The rearrangement uses TRBV6-6 and TRBJ1-1; D unresolved. The ends were cut back, 0 bases at V and 4 bases at J, with 12 bases in the middle. The CDR3 runs to 15 residues. In germline, CDR1 is MNHNY, CDR2 SVGAGI (reference sequence). CDR3 region: CASSYSHGSGTEAFF. CDR3 sequence (DNA): TGTGCCAGCAGTTACTCGCATGGTTCCGGCACTGAAGCTTTCTTT.

The V gene is TRBV29-1, the J gene TRBJ1-4; D remains unclear. Trimming shortened V by 4 bases and J by 11 bases, and 14 bases separated the two germline ends. The CDR3 contains 12 residues. The germline gives CDR1 SQVTM, CDR2 ANQGSEA. The CDR3 coding sequence is TGCAGCGTTGGAGAGGGATCTGGGAAACTGTTTTTT. This codes for CSVGEGSGKLFF.

The gene calls are TRBV28 and TRBJ2-1; 15 bases match TRBD2. Germline-derived CDR1 and CDR2 are MDHEN and SYDVKM. Trimming took 5 bases from V and 5 from J; bases not matched to a gene: 7. The CDR3 spans 17 residues. The CDR3 region is CASSRRTSGRVNNEQFF. As DNA, the CDR3 is TGTGCCAGCAGTCGGAGGACTAGCGGGAGGGTAAACAATGAGCAGTTCTTC.

This chain connects TRBV2 to TRBJ2-3; tentatively, D is TRBD1 (6 bases). The V end lost 6 bases, the J end lost 0 bases, and 13 bases lay between the germline ends. CDR1 and CDR2 from the germline V gene are SNHLY and FYNNEI. The CDR3 has 15 residues. CDR3 DNA sequence: TGTGCCAGCAGACAGGGACACTCTAGCACAGATACGCAGTATTTT. It specifies CASRQGHSSTDTQYF. The variable domain in full, completed from reference TRBV2 and TRBJ2-3, reads EPEVTQTPSHQVTQMGQEVILRCVPISNHLYFYWYRQILGQKVEFLVSFYNNEISEKSEIFDDQFSVERPDGSNFTLKIRSTKLEDSAMYFCASRQGHSSTDTQYFGPGTRLTVL.

The genes are TRBV6-5 and TRBJ1-1, with D perhaps matching TRBD1 (5 bases). CDR3 length: 14 amino acids. Deletions cut 6 bases from V and 2 bases from J, with 13 bases between. CDR1 is MNHEY and CDR2 is SVGAGI in the germline V gene. The CDR3 bases are TGTGCCAGCAGATATACAGGAGATAACACTGAAGCTTTCTTT. Translated: CASRYTGDNTEAFF.

This clone occurred a few times. The chain carries TRBV30 and TRBJ1-3, with D possibly TRBD1 on 5 matching bases. Trimming removed 4 bases from V and 0 bases from J, with 10 bases in between. This CDR3 spans 14 amino acids. The germline V gene encodes CDR1 GTSNPN and CDR2 SVGIG (reference sequence). CDR3 protein: CAWKKRGSGNTIYF. The CDR3, as DNA: TGTGCCTGGAAAAAAAGGGGCTCTGGAAACACCATATATTTT.

The chain uses TRBV18 and TRBJ2-7; no clear D. Deletions cut 0 bases from V and 4 bases from J, with 13 bases between. Germline CDR1 and CDR2: KGHSH and LQKENI. The CDR3 has 15 amino acids. CDR3 nucleotides: TGTGCCAGCTCACCACCCTCTAGTAAAGGTTACGAGCAGTACTTC. Amino acid sequence: CASSPPSSKGYEQYF.

V gene TRBV27 combines with J gene TRBJ1-1; D not certain. The germline V gene has CDR1 MNHEY and CDR2 SMNVEV (reference sequence). The CDR3 loop spans 13 amino acids. Deletions cut 8 bases from V and 5 bases from J, with 15 bases between. In DNA, the CDR3 is TGTGCCAGCGGTACCAGCCCGGGGACTGAAGCTTTCTTT. Translation: CASGTSPGTEAFF.

The V call is TRBV7-9, the J call TRBJ2-1, with 10 bases lining up with TRBD2. Trimming cost V 5 bases and J 0 bases; bases outside gene matches: 4. There are 16 residues in the CDR3. The V gene's germline CDR1 is SEHNR and CDR2 FQNEAQ (reference sequence). CDR3 sequence (DNA): TGTGCCAGCAGCGGACTAGCGGCTAGCTCCTACAATGAGCAGTTCTTC. Translation: CASSGLAASSYNEQFF.

The chain has TRBV6-2 or TRBV6-3 and TRBJ2-7, with D perhaps matching TRBD2 (5 bases). Trimming cost V 0 bases and J 0 bases, with 9 bases left between them. Germline V CDR1 and CDR2: MNHEY, SVGEGT. The CDR3 loop spans 15 amino acids. CDR3 sequence: CASSYSAVASYEQYF. DNA for the CDR3: TGTGCCAGCAGTTACTCAGCGGTAGCCTCCTACGAGCAGTACTTC.

The rearrangement uses TRBV28 and TRBJ2-2; either TRBD1 or TRBD2 may supply D (5 bases each). The CDR3 is made up of 12 amino acids. Per germline, CDR1 MDHEN and CDR2 SYDVKM. Trimming shortened V by 5 bases and J by 7 bases, and 8 bases separated the two germline ends. DNA for the CDR3: TGTGCCAGCAGTCAGGGAGTCGGGGAGCTGTTTTTT. It encodes CASSQGVGELFF.